This T cell receptor beta chain was identified during a study of blood T cell repertoires in COVID-19. Note on this clone: Other nucleotide sequences from this sample produce the same CDR3.

TCRdb's table, derived via immunoSEQ multiplex PCR, lists solely in-frame clones and lacks some. The data contain about 250,000 clones, around nine tenths of them singletons. Participants were placed into cohorts based on the clinical history they reported. In germline, CDR1 is SGDLS, CDR2 YYNGEE. V lost 2 bases and J lost 0; bases outside the gene matches: 0. The CDR3 consists of 15 residues. The chain joins TRBV9 to TRBJ2-1; 9 bases align to TRBD2. Sample: PBMCs or T cells enriched from blood (not recorded which). The sequence derives from a woman between 50 and 59 years old who had recovered from COVID-19. As DNA, the CDR3 is TGTGCCAGCAGCGTTAGCGGGAGCTCCTACAATGAGCAGTTCTTC. Residues: CASSVSGSSYNEQFF.